This T cell receptor (beta chain) appears in the sequencing data of a study of beta chain features in type 1 diabetes. Whole-study findings and limits: The study found fewer insertions and more deletions at VDJ junctions in type 1 diabetes patients.

cDNA synthesis used the whole RNA isolate, giving expressed TCRB sequences. Read counts averaged around 4 million for samples of naive, central memory and regulatory T cells. Method: immunoSEQ multiplex PCR; TCRdb's copy keeps in-frame clones and lacks some. The sample consists of fewer than 350,000 clones, around 19% of them appearing once. V was clipped by 4 bases and J by 3 bases, with 13 bases between them. The CDR3 runs 14 residues. Germline-derived CDR1 and CDR2 are SNHLY and FYNNEI. As concerns this clone: Its antigen is unknown.

The clonotype comes from a young woman in good health. Sequenced: naive CD4+ T cells from blood. The V call is TRBV2, the J call TRBJ2-7, with a tentative D call TRBD1 (6 bases). CDR3 sequence: CASSVRQVYYEQYF. CDR3 sequence (DNA): TGTGCCAGCAGTGTGCGACAGGTGTACTACGAGCAGTACTTC.